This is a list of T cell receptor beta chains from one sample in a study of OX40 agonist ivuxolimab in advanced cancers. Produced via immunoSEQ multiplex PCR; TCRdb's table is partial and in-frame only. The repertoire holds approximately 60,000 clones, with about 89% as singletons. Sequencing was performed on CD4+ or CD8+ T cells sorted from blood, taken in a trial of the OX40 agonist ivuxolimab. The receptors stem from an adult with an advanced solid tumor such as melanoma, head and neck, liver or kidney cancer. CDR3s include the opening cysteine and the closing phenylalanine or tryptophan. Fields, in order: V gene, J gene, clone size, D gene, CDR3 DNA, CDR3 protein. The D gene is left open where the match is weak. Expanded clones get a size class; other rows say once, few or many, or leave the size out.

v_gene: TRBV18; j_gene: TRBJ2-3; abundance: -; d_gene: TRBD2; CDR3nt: TGTGCCAGCTCACCGGGGACAGGACTAGCGGCGGGGACAGATACGCAGTATTTT; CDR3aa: CASSPGTGLAAGTDTQYF
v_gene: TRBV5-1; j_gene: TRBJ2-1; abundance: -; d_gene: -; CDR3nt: TGCGCCAGCAGCTTGGCGGCAGTCTCCTACAATGAGCAGTTCTTC; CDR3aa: CASSLAAVSYNEQFF
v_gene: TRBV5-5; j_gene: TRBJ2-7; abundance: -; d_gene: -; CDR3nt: TGTGCCAGCAGCTTGGAGGCTAGCTCCTACGAGCAGTACTTC; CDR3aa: CASSLEASSYEQYF
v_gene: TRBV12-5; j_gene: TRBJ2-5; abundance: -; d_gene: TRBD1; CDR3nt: TGTGCTAGTGGTCGTTCCGGGACAGGGGGTCAAGAGACCCAGTACTTC; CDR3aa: CASGRSGTGGQETQYF
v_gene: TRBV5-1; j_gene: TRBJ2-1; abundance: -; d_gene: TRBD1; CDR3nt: TGCGCCAGCAGCTTGGTGGGGACAGGGGGCTCCAGCTCCTACAATGAGCAGTTCTTC; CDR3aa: CASSLVGTGGSSSYNEQFF
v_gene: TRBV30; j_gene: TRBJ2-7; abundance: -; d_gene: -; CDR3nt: TGTGCCTGGAGTGTACTAGGGGAGAGTAGCTACGAGCAGTACTTC; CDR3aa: CAWSVLGESSYEQYF
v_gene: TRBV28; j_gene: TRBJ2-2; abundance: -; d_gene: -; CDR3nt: TGTGCCAGCAGTTTACCGGACTCATACACCGGGGAGCTGTTTTTT; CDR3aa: CASSLPDSYTGELFF
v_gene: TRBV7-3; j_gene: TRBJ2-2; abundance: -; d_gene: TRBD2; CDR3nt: TGTGCCAGCAGCCCCCGAGCGGGAGCAAACACCGGGGAGCTGTTTTTT; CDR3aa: CASSPRAGANTGELFF
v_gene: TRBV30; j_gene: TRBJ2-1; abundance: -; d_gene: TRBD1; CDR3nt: TGTGCCTCAACCGGGACAGAGTACAATGAGCAGTTCTTC; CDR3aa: CASTGTEYNEQFF
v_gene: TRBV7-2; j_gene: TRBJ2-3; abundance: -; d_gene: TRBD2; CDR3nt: TGTGCCAGCAGCTCGGGACTAGCGGGAGTAGATACGCAGTATTTT; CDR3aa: CASSSGLAGVDTQYF
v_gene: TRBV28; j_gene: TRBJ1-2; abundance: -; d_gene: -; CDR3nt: TGTGCCAGCAGCCCCCCCGAGGGGGACCTCTATGGCTACACCTTC; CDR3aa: CASSPPEGDLYGYTF
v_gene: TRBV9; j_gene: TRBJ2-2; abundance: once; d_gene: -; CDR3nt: TGTGCCAGCAGCGTCATTGCCGGGACGAACACCGGGGAGCTGTTTTTT; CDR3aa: CASSVIAGTNTGELFF
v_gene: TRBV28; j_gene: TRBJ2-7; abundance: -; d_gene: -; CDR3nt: TGTGCCAGCAGTTTATCCACCTCCCCCCCCTACGAGCAGTACTTC; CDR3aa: CASSLSTSPPYEQYF
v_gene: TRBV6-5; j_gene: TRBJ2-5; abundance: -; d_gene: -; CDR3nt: TGTGCCAGCAGACGGGCCCTGGGGGAGACCCAGTACTTC; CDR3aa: CASRRALGETQYF
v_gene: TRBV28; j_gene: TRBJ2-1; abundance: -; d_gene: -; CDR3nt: TGTGCCAGCAGTTGGGGGGTGGGGCTACCCCAAGCCAATGAGCAGTTCTTC; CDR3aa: CASSWGVGLPQANEQFF
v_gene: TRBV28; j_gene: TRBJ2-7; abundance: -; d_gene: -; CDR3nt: TGTGCCACCGCGTGGGAGGGGGGTCGGCAGTACTTC; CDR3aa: CATAWEGGRQYF
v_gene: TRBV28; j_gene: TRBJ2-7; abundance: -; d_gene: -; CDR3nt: TGTGCCAGCAGTTCCGGGGTAGACCTAAGGTGGGAGCAGTACTTC; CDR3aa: CASSSGVDLRWEQYF
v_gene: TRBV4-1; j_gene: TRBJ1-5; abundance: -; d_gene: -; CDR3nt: TGCGCCAGCAGCCAATCTTGGGGAAGCAATCAGCCCCAGCATTTT; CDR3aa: CASSQSWGSNQPQHF
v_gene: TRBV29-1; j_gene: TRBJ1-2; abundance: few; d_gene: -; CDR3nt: TGCAGCTCAATGTCCGTTTCAGGTGAAGGCTACACCTTC; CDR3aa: CSSMSVSGEGYTF
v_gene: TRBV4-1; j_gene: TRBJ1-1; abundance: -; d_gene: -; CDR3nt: TGCGCCAGCAGCCAAACAATGACAGCGAACACTGAAGCTTTCTTT; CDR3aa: CASSQTMTANTEAFF
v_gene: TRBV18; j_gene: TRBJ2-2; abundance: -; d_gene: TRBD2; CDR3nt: TGTGCCAGCTCACCACCGCTAGCGGGATACTTCGGGGAGCTGTTTTTT; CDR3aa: CASSPPLAGYFGELFF
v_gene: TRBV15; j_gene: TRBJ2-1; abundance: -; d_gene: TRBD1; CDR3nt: TGTGCCACCAGCAGACCGAAACCGGGACAGGGGTTCAATGAGCAGTTCTTC; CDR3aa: CATSRPKPGQGFNEQFF
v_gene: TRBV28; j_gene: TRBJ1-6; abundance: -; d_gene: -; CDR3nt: TGTGCCACCGTCCCGGAGCAGAATAATTCACCCCTCCACTTT; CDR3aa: CATVPEQNNSPLHF
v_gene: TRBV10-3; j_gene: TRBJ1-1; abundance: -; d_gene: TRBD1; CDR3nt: TGTGCCATCAGCGCTACAGGGGGAAGGACTGAAGCTTTCTTT; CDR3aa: CAISATGGRTEAFF
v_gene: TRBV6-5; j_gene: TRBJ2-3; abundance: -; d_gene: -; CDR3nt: TGTGCCAGTTACAGGCGGAGCACAGATACGCAGTATTTT; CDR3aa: CASYRRSTDTQYF
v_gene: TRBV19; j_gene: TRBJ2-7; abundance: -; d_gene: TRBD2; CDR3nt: TGTGCCAGTAGTGCCGGAGGTAGCGGGAGGGCCTACGAGCAGTACTTC; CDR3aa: CASSAGGSGRAYEQYF
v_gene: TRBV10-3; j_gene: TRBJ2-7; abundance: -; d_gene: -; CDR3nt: TGTGCCATCAGTGAGTCGGGCAGGAGCTACGAGCAGTACTTC; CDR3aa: CAISESGRSYEQYF
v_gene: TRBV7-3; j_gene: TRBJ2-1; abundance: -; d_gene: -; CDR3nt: TGTGCCAGCAGCTTAGTAGGGGGTGAGCAGTTCTTC; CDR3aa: CASSLVGGEQFF
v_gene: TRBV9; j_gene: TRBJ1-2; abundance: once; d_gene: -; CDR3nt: TGTGCCAGCAGCTCGAGCGGACCGAGGGGCGGCTACACCTTC; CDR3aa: CASSSSGPRGGYTF